The clone carrying this TCR beta chain was counted at least ten times. CD8+CD4-CCR7+CD45RA+ cells were sorted as naive CD8 T cells. The sample originates from a study of molecular identifiers for immune sequencing clone quantification. TCRdb reprocessed the PCR reads with MiXCR, giving one entry per CDR3 protein. The repertoire holds about 23,000 distinct CDR3 sequences, with more than 15% as singletons. Germline values: CDR1 LGHNA, CDR2 YSLEER. This CDR3 spans 15 amino acids. The germline V and J ends were trimmed by 4 bases and 4 bases, with 15 bases remaining between them. V gene TRBV4-3 combines with J gene TRBJ2-3; TRBD1 is a possible D gene (5 bases). Specimen: naive CD8+ T cells from blood, with Jurkat cell RNA spiked in. Sample subset: FACS-sorted CD8+CD4-CCR7+CD45RA+ naive T cells. The receptor's source is a human donor in good health. Some libraries in this study had Jurkat cell RNA spiked in. For the CDR3, the DNA is TGCGCCAGCAGCCTTTTTGGCAGGGCGGCAGATACGCAGTATTTT. This codes for CASSLFGRAADTQYF.